This TCR beta chain is drawn from a study of blood T cell repertoires in COVID-19. Study as a whole: Samples representing acute and convalescent COVID-19 were sourced from the United States, Italy and Spain. Sources were T cells, B-cell-depleted T cells, or PBMCs; the material itself was cDNA or gDNA.

V was pared by 3 bases and J by 9 bases, with 14 bases of the junction left unmatched. There are 19 residues in the CDR3. Germline V gene sequence: CDR1 LGHNA, CDR2 YSLEER. In the original analysis: Nucleated cell number was recorded as an estimate derived from reference gene primer amplification. The method was immunoSEQ multiplex PCR; TCRdb's version includes in-frame clones alone and lacks a portion of them. V and J calls plus clone size are reproduced from that table; the DNA served to infer D and trimming. Among 200,000 or so clones, less than 90% were seen once, and the ten largest hold around 2.2%.

The chain links TRBV4-3 to TRBJ2-1, with 16 bases that match TRBD2. The sequence came from a woman between 45 and 60 years old with acute or convalescent COVID-19. The sample was peripheral blood. This CDR3 reads CASSHVPGLAGGLVLEQFF. The DNA of the CDR3 is TGCGCCAGCAGCCACGTCCCGGGACTAGCGGGGGGGTTAGTCCTTGAGCAGTTCTTC.